This T cell receptor beta chain was documented in a study of blood T cell repertoires in COVID-19. The CDR3 runs to 15 residues. V was clipped by 2 bases and J by 8 bases; unmatched bases: 11. Germline values: CDR1 SGHTS, CDR2 YDEGEE. Methods used by the authors: Amplification of reference gene primers provided the estimated nucleated cell counts. The repertoire was sequenced with immunoSEQ multiplex PCR; TCRdb's copy has only in-frame clones and lacks some. V and J calls and clone size are those listed in that table; D and trimming were worked out from the DNA. The repertoire holds roughly 100,000 clones, more than 85% seen once, with 6.2% in the top ten.

The chain couples TRBV5-8 to TRBJ2-7; 9 positions match TRBD1. This receptor was obtained from a human donor in a cohort sampled during active COVID-19. Sequences were obtained from peripheral blood. CDR3 sequence reads: CASSLVRDRAAKQYF. The DNA for the CDR3 is TGTGCCAGCAGCTTAGTTCGGGACAGGGCAGCTAAGCAGTACTTC.